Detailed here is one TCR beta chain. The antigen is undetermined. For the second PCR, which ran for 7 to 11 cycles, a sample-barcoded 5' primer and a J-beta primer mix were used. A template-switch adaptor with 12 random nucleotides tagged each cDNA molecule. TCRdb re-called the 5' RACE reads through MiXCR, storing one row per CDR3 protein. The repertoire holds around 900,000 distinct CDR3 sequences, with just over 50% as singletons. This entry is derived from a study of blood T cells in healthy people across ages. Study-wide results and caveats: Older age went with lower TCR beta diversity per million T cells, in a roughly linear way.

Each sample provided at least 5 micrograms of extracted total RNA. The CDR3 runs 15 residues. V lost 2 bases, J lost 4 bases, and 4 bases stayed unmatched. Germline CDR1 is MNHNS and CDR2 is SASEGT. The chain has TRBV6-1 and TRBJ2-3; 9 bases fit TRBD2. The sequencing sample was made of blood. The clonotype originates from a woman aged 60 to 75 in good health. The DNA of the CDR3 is TGTGCCAGCAGTGAACCGGGACTAGCAGCAGATACGCAGTATTTT. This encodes CASSEPGLAADTQYF.